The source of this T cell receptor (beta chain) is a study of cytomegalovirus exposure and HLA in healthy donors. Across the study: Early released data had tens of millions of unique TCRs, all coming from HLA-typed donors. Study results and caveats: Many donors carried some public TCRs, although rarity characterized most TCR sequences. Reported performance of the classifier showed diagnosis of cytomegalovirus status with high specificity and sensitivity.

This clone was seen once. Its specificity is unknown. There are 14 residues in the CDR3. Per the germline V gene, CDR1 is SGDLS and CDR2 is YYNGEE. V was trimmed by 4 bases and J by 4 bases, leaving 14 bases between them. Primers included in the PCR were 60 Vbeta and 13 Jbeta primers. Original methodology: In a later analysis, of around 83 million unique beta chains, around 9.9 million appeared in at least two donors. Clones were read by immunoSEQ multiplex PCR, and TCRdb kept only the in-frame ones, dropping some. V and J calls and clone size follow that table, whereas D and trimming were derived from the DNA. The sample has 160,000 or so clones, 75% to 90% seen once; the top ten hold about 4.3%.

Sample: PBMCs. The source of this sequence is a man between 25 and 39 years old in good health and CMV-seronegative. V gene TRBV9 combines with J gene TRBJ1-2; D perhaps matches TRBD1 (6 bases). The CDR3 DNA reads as TGTGCCAGCAGCATCACAGGGCTCAGCTATGGCTACACCTTC. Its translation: CASSITGLSYGYTF.